This T cell receptor beta chain was sequenced for a study of post-analysis software for immune sequencing data. Regarding the study as a whole: Those samples that were prepared in the same batch co-clustered strongly by F measure. Diversity measured as normalized Chao1 was significantly lower in multiple sclerosis patients than in controls. Higher frequency in patients than in controls was seen for several TRBV segments, with TRBV5-6, TRBV5-1 and TRBV20-1 among them.

The CDR3 runs to 13 residues. V was clipped by 2 bases and J by 8 bases, with 7 bases between them. TCR beta cDNA libraries included unique molecular identifiers. T cells numbering about 0.85 to 10 million yielded about 500,000 cDNA molecules. Via MiXCR, TCRdb re-called the PCR reads, giving one row per CDR3 protein. The sample yields approximately 730,000 distinct CDR3 sequences, roughly 27% seen once. Comments on this clonotype: Antigen specificity is unknown.

Material for sequencing was blood. The chain uses TRBV12-3 or TRBV12-4 and TRBJ1-6; the D is unclear. This receptor was identified in a girl under 18 with multiple sclerosis. For the CDR3, the DNA is TGTGCCAGCAGTTTAATGAGGGATTCACCCCTCCACTTT. The encoded protein is CASSLMRDSPLHF.